This TCR beta chain came from a study of beta chain features in type 1 diabetes. Study-level findings and limits: The naive, central memory and Treg TCRB repertoires showed an apparent similarity that was greater among patients than among healthy donors. A PCR bias possibly favoring shorter templates would apply equally to patients and controls.

Trimming left V 10 bases short and J 4 bases short, with 16 bases between. Germline V gene sequence: CDR1 ENHRY, CDR2 SYGVKD. There are 13 residues in the CDR3. The study reverse transcribed the entire isolated RNA, so it sequenced expressed TCRB transcripts. About 3.4 million reads on average were seen across naive, central memory and regulatory T cell samples. The data were produced by immunoSEQ multiplex PCR, yet TCRdb's version contains in-frame clones alone and is incomplete. The repertoire includes some 180,000 clones, about 13% of them detected once, and 0.6% to 0.8% sits in the top ten. As for this clone: What it binds is unknown.

Sequenced input: central memory CD4+ T cells from blood. The rearrangement joins TRBV10-3 to TRBJ1-2; possibly TRBD1 for D (5 bases). This TCR was recovered from a woman younger than 30 in good health. The chain's CDR3 is CATRDTGGYGYTF. CDR3 nucleotides: TGTGCCACCCGTGATACCGGGGGCTATGGCTACACCTTC.